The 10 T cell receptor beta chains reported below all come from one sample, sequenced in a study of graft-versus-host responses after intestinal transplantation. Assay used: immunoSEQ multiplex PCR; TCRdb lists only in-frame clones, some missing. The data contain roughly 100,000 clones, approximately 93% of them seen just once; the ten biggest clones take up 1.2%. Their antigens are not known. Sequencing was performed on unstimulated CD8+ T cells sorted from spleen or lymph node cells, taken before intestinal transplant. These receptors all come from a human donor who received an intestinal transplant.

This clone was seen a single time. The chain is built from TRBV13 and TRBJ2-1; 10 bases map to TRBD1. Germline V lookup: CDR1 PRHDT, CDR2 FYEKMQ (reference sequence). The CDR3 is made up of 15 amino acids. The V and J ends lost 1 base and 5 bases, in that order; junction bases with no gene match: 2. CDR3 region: CASSLAGQGDNEQFF. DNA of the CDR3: TGTGCCAGCAGCTTAGCTGGACAGGGGGACAATGAGCAGTTCTTC.

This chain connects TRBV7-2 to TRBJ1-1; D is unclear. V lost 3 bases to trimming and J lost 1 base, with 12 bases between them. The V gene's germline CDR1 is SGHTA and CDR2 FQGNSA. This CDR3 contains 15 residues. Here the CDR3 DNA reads TGTGCCAGCAGCTTGGGAGTCGGGTGGAACACTGAAGCTTTCTTT. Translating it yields CASSLGVGWNTEAFF.

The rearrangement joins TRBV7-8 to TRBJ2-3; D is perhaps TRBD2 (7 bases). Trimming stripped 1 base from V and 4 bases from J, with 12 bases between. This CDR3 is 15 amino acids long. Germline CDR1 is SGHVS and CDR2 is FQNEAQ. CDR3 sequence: CASSLGPGGSDTQYF. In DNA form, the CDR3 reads TGTGCCAGCAGCTTAGGACCGGGGGGCTCAGATACGCAGTATTTT.

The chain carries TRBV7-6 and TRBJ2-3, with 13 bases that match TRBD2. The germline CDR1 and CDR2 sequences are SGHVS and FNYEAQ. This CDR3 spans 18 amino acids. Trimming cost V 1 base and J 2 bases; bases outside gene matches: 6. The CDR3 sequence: CASSLEVGTSGDTDTQYF. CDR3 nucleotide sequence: TGTGCCAGCAGCTTAGAAGTAGGGACTAGCGGGGACACAGATACGCAGTATTTT.

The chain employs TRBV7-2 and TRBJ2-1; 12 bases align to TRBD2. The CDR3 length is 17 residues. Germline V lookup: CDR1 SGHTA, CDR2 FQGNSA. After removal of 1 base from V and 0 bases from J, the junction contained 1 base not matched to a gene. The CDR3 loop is CASSLVGLAGSYNEQFF. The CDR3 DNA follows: TGTGCCAGCAGCTTAGTGGGACTAGCGGGCTCCTACAATGAGCAGTTCTTC.

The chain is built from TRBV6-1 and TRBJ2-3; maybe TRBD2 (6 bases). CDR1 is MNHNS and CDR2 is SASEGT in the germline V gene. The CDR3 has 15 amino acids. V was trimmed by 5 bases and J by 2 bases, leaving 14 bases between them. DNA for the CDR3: TGTGCCAGCAGTAATAGCGGTTTTTCCACAGATACGCAGTATTTT. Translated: CASSNSGFSTDTQYF.

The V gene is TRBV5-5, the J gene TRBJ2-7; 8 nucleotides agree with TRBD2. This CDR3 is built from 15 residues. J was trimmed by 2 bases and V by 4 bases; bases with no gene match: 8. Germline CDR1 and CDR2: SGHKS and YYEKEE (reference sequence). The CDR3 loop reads CASSPGGKATYEQYF. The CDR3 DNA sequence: TGTGCCAGCAGCCCGGGGGGGAAGGCGACCTACGAGCAGTACTTC.

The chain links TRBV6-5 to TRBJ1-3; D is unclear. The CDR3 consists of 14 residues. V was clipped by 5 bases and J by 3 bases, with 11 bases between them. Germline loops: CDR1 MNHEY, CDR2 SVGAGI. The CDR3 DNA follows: TGTGCCAGCAGTCCAAAAAACGGTGGAAACACCATATATTTT. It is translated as CASSPKNGGNTIYF.

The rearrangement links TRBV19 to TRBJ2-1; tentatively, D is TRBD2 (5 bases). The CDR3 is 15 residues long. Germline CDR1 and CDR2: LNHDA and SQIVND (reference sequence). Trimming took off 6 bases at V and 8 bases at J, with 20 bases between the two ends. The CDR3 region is CASSARLGTADEQFF. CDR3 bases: TGTGCCAGTAGCGCTAGATTGGGCACAGCGGATGAGCAGTTCTTC.

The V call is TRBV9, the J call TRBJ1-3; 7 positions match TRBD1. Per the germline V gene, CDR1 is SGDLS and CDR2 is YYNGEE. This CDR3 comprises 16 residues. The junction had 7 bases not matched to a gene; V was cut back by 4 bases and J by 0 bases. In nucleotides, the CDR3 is TGTGCCAGCAGCTCCAGGGGGGTTAGCTCTGGAAACACCATATATTTT. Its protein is CASSSRGVSSGNTIYF.